Listed here are 23 T cell receptor beta chains from one sample, sequenced in a study of beta chain features in type 1 diabetes. Overall study results and limits: Patients with Type 1 diabetes showed moderately but significantly shorter TCRB CDR3s in all four CD4+ subsets.

Expressed TCRB transcripts were sequenced after all isolated RNA was converted to cDNA. Sequenced by immunoSEQ multiplex PCR; TCRdb stores in-frame clones only, minus some. The table has a few hundred thousand clones, around 9.9% seen once; the top ten hold about 0.018%. These receptors lack a known antigen. Sequenced sample: naive CD4+ T cells from blood. These receptors came from a man under 40 with type 1 diabetes.

The V gene is TRBV7-2, the J gene TRBJ2-3, with D unresolved. Germline loops: CDR1 SGHTA, CDR2 FQGNSA. The CDR3 is 15 residues long. The V end lost 0 bases, the J end lost 4 bases, and 11 bases lay between the germline ends. The DNA for the CDR3 is TGTGCCAGCAGCTTAGCGCGCTTCCTAGCAGATACGCAGTATTTT. Protein: CASSLARFLADTQYF.

The CDR3 region is CASSSGDRNDEQYF. Written as DNA, the CDR3 is TGTGCCAGCAGCTCAGGGGACAGGAACGACGAGCAGTACTTC. V and J are TRBV4-2 and TRBJ2-7; 8 positions match TRBD1. The CDR3 consists of 14 residues. CDR1 is LGHNA, CDR2 YNFKEQ, per germline. V shed 5 bases and J 5 bases; nucleotides not matched to a gene: 8.

This clone turned up a few times. The chain carries TRBV11-2 and TRBJ1-2; TRBD1 matches at 8 bases. The V gene end was trimmed by 5 bases and the J gene end by 4 bases; junction bases not matched to a gene: 12. The CDR3 covers 16 residues. Germline CDR1 is SGHAT and CDR2 is FQNNGV. The CDR3 here is CASSPQSGTGLYGYTF. The CDR3 DNA follows: TGTGCCAGCAGCCCCCAATCCGGGACAGGCCTCTATGGCTACACCTTC.

The chain links TRBV2 to TRBJ2-4, with TRBD2 identical over 12 bases. J gave up 14 bases and V 4 bases, and 3 bases lay outside the gene matches. The CDR3 has 12 amino acids. Germline-derived CDR1 and CDR2 are SNHLY and FYNNEI. The CDR3 loop reads CASSASGGDKYF. Written as DNA, the CDR3 is TGTGCCAGCAGTGCTAGCGGGGGGGATAAGTACTTC.

This clone showed up just a few times. The chain combines TRBV29-1 with TRBJ1-1, with a weak D call TRBD1 (6 bases). The germline CDR1 and CDR2 sequences are SQVTM and ANQGSEA. V dropped 7 bases and J dropped 5 bases, with 20 bases sitting between them. The CDR3 is 14 residues long. CDR3 region: CSDITGGPGTEAFF. CDR3 DNA sequence: TGCAGCGACATAACCGGGGGGCCTGGGACTGAAGCTTTCTTT.

This clone came up a few times. The chain joins TRBV9 to TRBJ2-3; D perhaps matches TRBD2 (5 bases). V gave up 0 bases and J gave up 3 bases, with 20 bases separating them. The germline gives CDR1 SGDLS, CDR2 YYNGEE. The CDR3 runs 18 residues. The CDR3 is CASSVGISGSPGTDTQYF. The CDR3 DNA follows: TGTGCCAGCAGCGTAGGCATTTCGGGGTCCCCGGGGACAGATACGCAGTATTTT.

The genes are TRBV4-1 and TRBJ2-7, with TRBD1 matching over 9 bases. The CDR3 covers 14 residues. CDR1 is MGHRA, CDR2 YSYEKL, per germline. V was clipped by 5 bases and J by 5 bases; unmatched bases: 7. The CDR3, as DNA: TGCGCCAGCAGCGACGGGACAGGGAATAACGAGCAGTACTTC. This gives the protein CASSDGTGNNEQYF.

This sequence joins TRBV25-1 and TRBJ1-2, with 9 bases aligning to TRBD1. The V and J ends lost 3 bases and 4 bases, in that order; junction bases with no gene match: 9. Germline V gene lookup returns CDR1 MGHDK and CDR2 SYGVNS. CDR3 length: 16 residues. The CDR3 DNA is TGTGCCAGCAGTGACTCCTTTCGGACAGGGGTCTATGGCTACACCTTC. As protein: CASSDSFRTGVYGYTF.

This clone was counted between two and nine times. The chain recombines TRBV7-2 with TRBJ2-3; 13 bases align to TRBD2. Trimming removed 5 bases from V and 4 bases from J; junction bases left unmatched: 6. CDR1 and CDR2 (germline): SGHTA, FQGNSA. This CDR3 has 16 amino acids. The CDR3 region is CASSLILAGGSDTQYF. The CDR3, as DNA: TGTGCCAGCAGCCTCATACTAGCGGGGGGGTCAGATACGCAGTATTTT.

The chain combines TRBV29-1 with TRBJ1-3; TRBD1 matches at 8 bases. Germline assignment: CDR1 SQVTM and CDR2 ANQGSEA. CDR3 size: 14 residues. V dropped 6 bases and J dropped 2; count of bases not matched to a gene: 6. The CDR3 reads CSVRPGQAGNTIYF. In nucleotides, the CDR3 is TGCAGCGTGAGGCCGGGACAGGCTGGAAACACCATATATTTT.

The chain combines TRBV19 with TRBJ2-2, with a possible D match to TRBD1 (7 bases). In germline, CDR1 is LNHDA, CDR2 SQIVND (reference sequence). The ends were cut back, 7 bases at V and 5 bases at J, with 14 bases in the middle. CDR3 length: 14 amino acids. The CDR3 region has the DNA TGTGCCAGTAACTCAGGGGGGTTGACCGGGGAGCTGTTTTTT. Its protein is CASNSGGLTGELFF.

The J gene is TRBJ1-4, the V gene TRBV11-2; 7 bases fit TRBD1. This CDR3 comprises 15 residues. Germline CDR1 is SGHAT and CDR2 is FQNNGV. Trimming removed 5 bases from V and 3 bases from J; junction bases left unmatched: 6. The CDR3 DNA follows: TGTGCCAGCAGCGCCAGACAGGGCGCTAATGAAAAACTGTTTTTT. It encodes CASSARQGANEKLFF.

This clone was counted only a few times. CDR3 sequence: CASWQGGAPNYGYTF. The CDR3 coding sequence is TGTGCCAGCTGGCAAGGAGGGGCTCCTAACTATGGCTACACCTTC. V and J are TRBV18 and TRBJ1-2; TRBD1 is a possible D gene (5 bases). V was shortened by 7 bases and J by 0 bases, with 15 bases between the two germline ends. The CDR3 has 15 residues. Germline CDR1 is KGHSH and CDR2 is LQKENI.

V gene TRBV14 combines with J gene TRBJ2-3, with 7 bases identical to TRBD1. V lost 4 bases and J lost 9; bases outside the gene matches: 7. Germline CDR1 is SGHDN and CDR2 is FVKESK. This CDR3 is built from 13 residues. CDR3 coding DNA: TGTGCCAGCAGCCGCGCGACAGGGCTGACGCAGTATTTT. Protein product: CASSRATGLTQYF.

The genes are TRBV5-4 and TRBJ1-1; TRBD1 is a possible D gene (6 bases). The CDR3 sequence is 13 residues long. Germline loops: CDR1 SGHNT, CDR2 YYREEE (reference sequence). V was shortened by 5 bases and J by 11 bases, with 19 bases between the two germline ends. CDR3 DNA: TGTGCCAGCAGGAGAGATGAGAAGGGGGTGGCTTTCTTT. Its translation: CASRRDEKGVAFF.

This clone was detected only a few times. The gene calls are TRBV5-1 and TRBJ1-1; 9 bases align to TRBD1. CDR3 length: 12 residues. CDR1 is SGHRS and CDR2 is YFSETQ in the germline V gene. Trimming cost V 3 bases and J 8 bases; bases outside gene matches: 2. CDR3 in amino acids: CASSWDRAEAFF. CDR3 DNA: TGCGCCAGCAGCTGGGACAGGGCGGAAGCTTTCTTT.

V and J are TRBV7-9 and TRBJ2-7; D is possibly TRBD2 (6 bases). CDR3 length: 13 amino acids. Germline V gives CDR1 SEHNR, CDR2 FQNEAQ (reference sequence). V was clipped by 4 bases and J by 3 bases, with 10 bases between them. This chain's CDR3 is CASSSAGSYEQYF. In DNA form, the CDR3 reads TGTGCCAGCAGCTCCGCCGGGAGCTACGAGCAGTACTTC.

This clone was counted only a few times. The chain has TRBV5-6 and TRBJ2-5; 9 nucleotides agree with TRBD2. V dropped 5 bases and J dropped 5; count of bases not matched to a gene: 10. This CDR3 contains 15 residues. Germline V lookup: CDR1 SGHDT, CDR2 YYEEEE. This CDR3 is CASRSRGGAWETQYF. The CDR3 nucleotides read TGTGCCAGCAGGTCCCGCGGGGGGGCCTGGGAGACCCAGTACTTC.

The V and J genes are TRBV2 and TRBJ2-2; 7 bases match TRBD1. After removal of 7 bases from V and 7 bases from J, the junction contained 9 bases not matched to a gene. The CDR3 length is 14 residues. Looked up from germline, CDR1 is SNHLY and CDR2 is FYNNEI. In DNA form, the CDR3 reads TGTGCCAGCATCGGAGAAAGGGGGCTCGGGGAGCTGTTTTTT. Its translation: CASIGERGLGELFF. Based on the CDR3 plus reference TRBV2 and TRBJ2-2, the full variable domain is EPEVTQTPSHQVTQMGQEVILRCVPISNHLYFYWYRQILGQKVEFLVSFYNNEISEKSEIFDDQFSVERPDGSNFTLKIRSTKLEDSAMYFCASIGERGLGELFFGEGSRLTVL.

A word on this clone: The sample holds other DNA sequences that translate to the same CDR3. V is TRBV5-1 and J is TRBJ2-5; D remains unclear. The CDR3 runs to 13 residues. Germline V gene data show CDR1 as SGHRS and CDR2 as YFSETQ. The germline V and J ends were trimmed by 2 bases and 4 bases, with 9 bases remaining between them. As DNA, the CDR3 is TGCGCCAGCAGCTTCGGAGTTGGAGAGACCCAGTACTTC. This codes for CASSFGVGETQYF.

The V and J genes are TRBV5-1 and TRBJ2-1; 10 nucleotides line up with TRBD2. The CDR3 totals 15 residues. Germline loops: CDR1 SGHRS, CDR2 YFSETQ. The J segment lost 2 bases and the V segment lost 4 bases, leaving 3 bases of the junction unmatched. CDR3 in amino acids: CASSGSGGTYNEQFF. In DNA, the CDR3 is TGCGCCAGCAGCGGTAGCGGGGGGACCTACAATGAGCAGTTCTTC.

This clone came up a few times. The chain combines TRBV9 with TRBJ1-3; 7 nucleotides line up with TRBD1. Per the germline V gene, CDR1 is SGDLS and CDR2 is YYNGEE. The V and J ends lost 5 bases and 0 bases, in that order; junction bases with no gene match: 2. CDR3 size: 14 residues. CDR3 nucleotide sequence: TGTGCCAGCAGACAGGGGCTCTCTGGAAACACCATATATTTT. It yields the protein CASRQGLSGNTIYF.

The V call is TRBV4-3, the J call TRBJ2-1; the match to TRBD2 covers 7 bases. CDR1 and CDR2 from the germline V gene are LGHNA and YSLEER. Germline trimming cut 4 bases from V and 10 bases from J; bases unmatched to any gene: 16. CDR3 length equals 16 residues. CDR3 protein: CASSPGTTLLQAEQFF. The DNA for the CDR3 is TGCGCCAGCAGCCCCGGGACTACCCTCTTACAGGCCGAGCAGTTCTTC.